This paragraph covers one T cell receptor beta chain sequence. Looked up from germline, CDR1 is LNHDA and CDR2 is SQIVND (reference sequence). The CDR3 sequence is 15 residues long. This sample stems from a study of T cells expressing NK-cell markers. Using the 5' RACE reads, TCRdb records one entry per CDR3 protein without DNA. This table holds almost 450,000 distinct CDR3 sequences. The V and J genes are TRBV19 and TRBJ1-5. This TCR was recovered from a woman between 18 and 69 years old in good health. Sequenced: blood T cells: a sorted CD56 or NKG2C T cell subset, CD4+ or CD8+ T cells, or bulk PBMC T cells (not recorded which). CDR3 loop: CASNPSRGWGQPQHF.